This T cell receptor beta chain derives from a study of beta chain features in type 1 diabetes. The CDR3 has 15 amino acids. The germline V gene has CDR1 SGHNT and CDR2 YYREEE (reference sequence). Trimming took 4 bases from V and 6 from J; bases not matched to a gene: 7. As for this clone: What it recognizes is unknown.

As every portion of the isolated RNA was reverse transcribed, the sequencing read expressed TCRB transcripts. TCRdb keeps only in-frame clones here, not all; method: immunoSEQ multiplex PCR. The sample consists of more than 250,000 clones, around 21% of them appearing once. Study-level findings and limits: Shorter TCRB CDR3s, moderately but significantly so, marked every one of the four CD4+ subsets in Type 1 diabetes patients.

The receptor comes from a woman in her thirties or forties with type 1 diabetes. The gene calls are TRBV5-4 and TRBJ2-2; 9 bases agree with TRBD1. Sequencing was done on a sample of naive CD4+ T cells from blood. In DNA, the CDR3 is TGTGCCAGCAGCCCCGTAACAGGGGGCCCCGGGGAGCTGTTTTTT. Its protein is CASSPVTGGPGELFF.